The present TCR beta chain was sequenced within a study of regulatory T cells in long-lasting Graves disease. About the research overall: Duration of antithyroid drug therapy among newly diagnosed Graves' patients was under 3 months.

This clonotype has at least ten counts. Time point indicated: newly diagnosed GD, antithyroid drugs for less than 3 months. Making the TCR library involved RNA that had been extracted from PBMCs. The guidelines of the American Thyroid Association were the basis for diagnosing Graves' disease. Relying on iRepertoire HTBI primers and Arm-PCR of CDR3 regions, the team built TCR beta libraries. Each CDR3 protein is one row after TCRdb ran MiXCR on the multiplex PCR reads. Of around 400,000 distinct CDR3 sequences in the sample, 12% were seen once. This CDR3 comprises 17 residues. Losses at the gene ends were 6 bases for V and 2 bases for J; bases not matched to a gene: 12. These records were also assigned to another study, of T cells in Graves' hyperthyroidism and ophthalmopathy. That paper notes: These patients, aged 18 to 65, had recently diagnosed hyperthyroidism lasting under 2 months. Researchers found most expanded thyroid clonotypes above 0.001 in blood as well.

The chain uses TRBV12-3 or TRBV12-4 and TRBJ1-2, with TRBD1 identical over 10 bases. The receptor was derived from a woman younger than 35 with Graves disease. This specimen was peripheral blood mononuclear cells (PBMCs), taken at new diagnosis, from a patient treated with antithyroid drugs. The chain's CDR3 is CASSSPFGDRGNYGYTF. For the CDR3, the DNA is TGTGCCAGCAGCTCTCCTTTCGGGGACAGGGGAAACTATGGCTACACCTTC.